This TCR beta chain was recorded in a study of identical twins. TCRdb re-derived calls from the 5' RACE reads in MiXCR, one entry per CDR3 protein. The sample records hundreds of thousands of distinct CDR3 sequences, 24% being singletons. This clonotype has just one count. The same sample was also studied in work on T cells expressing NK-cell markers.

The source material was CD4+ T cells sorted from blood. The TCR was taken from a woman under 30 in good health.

CDR3 sequence: CSAKGPGVEAFF. For the CDR3, the DNA is TGCAGTGCTAAGGGCCCCGGGGTCGAAGCTTTCTTT. This rearrangement joins TRBV20-1 to TRBJ1-1; no definite D call. The CDR3 totals 12 residues. Germline V lookup: CDR1 DFQATT, CDR2 SNEGSKA (reference sequence). V was cut by 4 bases and J by 8 bases, with 14 bases left in between.